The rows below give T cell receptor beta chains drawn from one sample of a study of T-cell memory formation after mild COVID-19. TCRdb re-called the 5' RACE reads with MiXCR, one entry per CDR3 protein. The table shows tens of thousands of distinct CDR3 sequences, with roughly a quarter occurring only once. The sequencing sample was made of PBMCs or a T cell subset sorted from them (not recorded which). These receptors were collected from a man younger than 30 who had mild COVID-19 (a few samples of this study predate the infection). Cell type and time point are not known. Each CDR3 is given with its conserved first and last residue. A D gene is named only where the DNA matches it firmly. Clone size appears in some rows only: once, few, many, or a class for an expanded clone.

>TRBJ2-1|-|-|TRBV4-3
TGCGCCAGCAGCCAGGATAGACCAGGAAATGAGCAGTTCTTC
CASSQDRPGNEQFF
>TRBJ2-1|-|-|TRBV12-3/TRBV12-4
TGTGCCAGCAGTTTATCCGCAGGGGTTTACAATGAGCAGTTCTTC
CASSLSAGVYNEQFF
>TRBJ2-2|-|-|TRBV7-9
TGTGCCAGCCGCCTTCGGGACGGAGGGAACACCGGGGAGCTGTTTTTT
CASRLRDGGNTGELFF
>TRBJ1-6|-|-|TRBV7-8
TGTGCCAGCAAGGCGGAGGGCAGCACCCTCCACTTT
CASKAEGSTLHF
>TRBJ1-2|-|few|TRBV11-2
TGTGCCAGCAGCTTAGGGACAGCTAACTATGGCTACACCTTC
CASSLGTANYGYTF
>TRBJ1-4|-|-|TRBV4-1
TGCGCCAGCAGCCCCGCCAGCGGGGGTGAAAAACTGTTTTTT
CASSPASGGEKLFF
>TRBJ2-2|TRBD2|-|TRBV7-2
TGTGCCAGCAGCTTAACCCCTAGCGGGGACACCGGGGAGCTGTTTTTT
CASSLTPSGDTGELFF
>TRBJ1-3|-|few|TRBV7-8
TGTGCCAGCAGCTTAGGTTGGGGGCCGCGTCGCTCTGGAAACACCATATATTTT
CASSLGWGPRRSGNTIYF
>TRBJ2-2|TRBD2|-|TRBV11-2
TGTGCCAGCAGCTCGGCGGGGACTAGCGGGAGATACACCGGGGAGCTGTTTTTT
CASSSAGTSGRYTGELFF
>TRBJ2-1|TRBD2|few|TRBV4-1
TGCGCCAGCAGCCAAGTGGGCGGGGGGGCATACAATGAGCAGTTCTTC
CASSQVGGGAYNEQFF
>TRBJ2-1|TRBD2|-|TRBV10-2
TGCGCCAGCAGTATAGCGGGGGGGTACAATGAGCAGTTCTTC
CASSIAGGYNEQFF
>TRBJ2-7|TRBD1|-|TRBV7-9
TGTGCCAGCAGCTTCCAAGGACAGGGCGCCGAGCAGTACTTC
CASSFQGQGAEQYF
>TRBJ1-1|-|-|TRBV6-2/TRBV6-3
TGTGCCAGCGAGGGCAAGGAGGGGCTAAACACTGAAGCTTTCTTT
CASEGKEGLNTEAFF
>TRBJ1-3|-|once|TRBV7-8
TGTGCCAGCAGCTTAGAGCGTAACACCTACTCTGGAAACACCATATATTTT
CASSLERNTYSGNTIYF
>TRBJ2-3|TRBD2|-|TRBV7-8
TGTGCCAGCAGCTCCCGGGGAGCGGGGGTATTAACAGATACGCAGTATTTT
CASSSRGAGVLTDTQYF
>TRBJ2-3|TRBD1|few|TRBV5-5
TGTGCCAGTGTGGGACTGGACAGGGGGCGAGCAGATACGCAGTATTTT
CASVGLDRGRADTQYF
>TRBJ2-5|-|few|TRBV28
TGTGCCAGCAGTCCGCACCGGAGGGACCAAGAGACCCAGTACTTC
CASSPHRRDQETQYF
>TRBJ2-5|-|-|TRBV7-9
TGTGCCAGCAGCTTTGAGGGAGAGGGTCGGGAGACCCAGTACTTC
CASSFEGEGRETQYF
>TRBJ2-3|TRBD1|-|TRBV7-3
TGTGCCAGCAGCTTAACAGGGGGCAGAGGGGATACGCAGTATTTT
CASSLTGGRGDTQYF
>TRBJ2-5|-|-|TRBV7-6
TGTGCCAGCAGCGACGACGATTGGGGGGAACAAGAGACCCAGTACTTC
CASSDDDWGEQETQYF
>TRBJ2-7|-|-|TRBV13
TGTGCCAGCAGCTTAATCACAGTGGGACCCTACGAGCAGTACTTC
CASSLITVGPYEQYF
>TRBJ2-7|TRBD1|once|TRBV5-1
TGCGCCAGCAGCATCGGACAGGGGGTCACCTACGAGCAGTACTTC
CASSIGQGVTYEQYF
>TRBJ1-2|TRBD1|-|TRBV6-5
TGTGCCAGCAGTTGGGAGGGGGACAGGGATGGCTACACCTTC
CASSWEGDRDGYTF
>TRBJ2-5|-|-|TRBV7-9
TGTGCCAGCAGCGCCCGGGAGAGGCTCGGAGAGACCCAGTACTTC
CASSARERLGETQYF
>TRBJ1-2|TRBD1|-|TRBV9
TGTGCCAGCAGCTACGGGACAGGGGGCACTGGCTACACCTTC
CASSYGTGGTGYTF
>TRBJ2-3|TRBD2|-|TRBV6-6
TGTGCCAGCAGTTACTCGCGCGGGGGATTCGATACGCAGTATTTT
CASSYSRGGFDTQYF
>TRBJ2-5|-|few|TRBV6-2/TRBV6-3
TGTGCCAGCAGTTACCCGGGACGTAGGATGGAGACCCAGTACTTC
CASSYPGRRMETQYF
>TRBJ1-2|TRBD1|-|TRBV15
TGTGCCACCAGCGAAGGCCGGGACAGGGGGAACGGCTACACCTTC
CATSEGRDRGNGYTF
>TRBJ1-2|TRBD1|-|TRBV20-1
TGCAGTGCTAGAGGGGACAGTTTTCTCTATGGCTACACCTTC
CSARGDSFLYGYTF
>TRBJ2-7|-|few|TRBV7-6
TGTGCCAGCAGCCCGTCGGCGAAGGGAGGCTACGAGCAGTACTTC
CASSPSAKGGYEQYF